This T cell receptor (beta chain) was sequenced for a study of shared clonotypes between healthy human individuals (dated by TCRdb to the early 2020s). Turning to the overall study: The cohort comprised two women and a few men aged 18 to 49 years. For each donor, three plates each were used for CD4 naive and CD4 memory, two plates were used for CD8 naive, and one plate was used for CD8 memory. Blood TCR repertoires of several healthy adults were deeply sequenced to estimate repertoire size and the extent of clonotype sharing between individuals. To increase sequencing depth and limit assay-specific biases, TCR repertoire library preparation and sequencing were carried out by different laboratories using diverse techniques. Each donor's leukapheresis produced roughly between about 0.9 and 9.5 billion PBMCs. The research as a whole found: Sampling was restricted to blood, and TCR repertoires in tissue are likely to differ from TCR repertoires in blood. Incomplete sequencing was indicated by rarefaction of sorted-subset datasets, despite the large sequencing depth. Sharing across a few donors was observed for 5% to 6.5% of naive CD4, under 4% of naive CD8, over 2% of memory CD4, and about 0.38% of memory CD8 clonotypes. The genetic and exposure-history diversity represented was limited by the small number of donors. Estimated clonotype richness was generally larger for naive than for memory subsets. Based on pairwise subsampling, the degree of clonotype sharing among donors was expected to be affected by sequencing depth. Compared with non-shared clonotypes, the clonotypes found in all four sorted-subset donors had higher generation probabilities.

Via the germline V gene, CDR1 is SQVTM and CDR2 ANQGSEA. V gives up 4 bases and J gives up 0 bases, and the segment between their germline ends measures 7 bases. CDR3 length: 13 amino acids, cysteine to phenylalanine. The retained sequence is limited to the CDR3, 39 bases, with the frame set at the first base. With respect to this clone: What this receptor recognizes is not known. Base qualities are not recorded, but no much larger clone differs from it by a single base.

Using the deep immunoSEQ assay, TCR CDR3 regions were amplified from genomic DNA by multiplex PCR. Extracted genomic DNA from each cell subset was spread evenly across all wells of several immunoSEQ 96-well plates, with each plate serving as a replicate. For sorted subsets, each replicate PCR was loaded with about 200 ng genomic DNA, equivalent to about 33,000 T cell genomes. Purified libraries were quantified with a Qubit 3.0 fluorometer, sized on a Bioanalyzer 2100, and re-quantified with the KAPA Library Quantification kit. Every immunoSEQ 96-well plate was sequenced on a separate single-read 150-cycle Illumina NextSeq 550 flow cell. The original methods were these. Because the immunoSEQ output included only junctional sequences and no quality scores, the filtering could not be the same as the filtering used for full-length reads. To assign V/J genes and CDR3, sequences were annotated against IMGT germline references using PyIR, a Python wrapper for IgBLAST v1.9. Reads were filtered out if the reads had weak V/J assignments (E-value above 1e-6), no CDR3, stop codons, out-of-frame junctions, or ambiguous translated residues. V3J clonotypes were defined by identical inferred V gene, J gene, and CDR3 amino acid sequence. Percentage overlap between repertoires was calculated by dividing the number of shared unique clonotypes by the size of the smaller repertoire. RTK rarefaction, the Chao1 estimator, and Recon v2.1 estimates of unobserved clonotypes were used to assess repertoire richness. OLGA was used to compute generation probabilities for all TCRbeta clonotypes that the gDNA method yielded from several donors. The table comes from immuneACCESS by way of TCRdb, which keeps in-frame sequences with V and J called. Part of the clones is missing from these tables; in studies checked, under half for an unresolved V gene and the rest for unknown reasons. V, J and clone size derive from that table, while D and trimming were established from the DNA sequence. Recorded for this sample are some 690,000 clones; roughly 91% of them occurred a single time. The ten largest clones capture about 34% of the sample.

Donors were healthy HIV-negative adults with no recently reported acute infections or vaccinations. All donors were Caucasian adults living in Nashville, Tennessee, USA. CD8 memory samples consisted of magnetically selected CD45RO+ cells combined with CCR7-negative CD45RA+ effector memory (TemRA) cells. After blood collection by leukapheresis, PBMCs were isolated using Ficoll-Histopaque density gradient centrifugation and then cryopreserved in the vapor phase of liquid nitrogen. Analytical flow cytometry was used to check the purity and quantity of every magnetically sorted T cell population. Each sorted fraction had its genomic DNA isolated and then quantified by UV absorbance on a Nanodrop 2000c.

This clonotype originated in a man aged 18 to 30 in good health. Some clones in this sample may be carry-over from other donors' samples. This chain is built from TRBV29-1 and TRBJ2-1; no D gene can be assigned with confidence. The sample taken for sequencing was memory CD8+ T cells from PBMCs. This sample's cell subset or site label indicates: CD45RO+ cells pooled with CCR7-negative TemRA cells. CDR3 protein: CSVVPSSYNEQFF. The nucleotide sequence reads TGCAGCGTTGTTCCGAGCTCCTACAATGAGCAGTTCTTC.